This T cell receptor beta chain was identified during a study of cytomegalovirus exposure and HLA in healthy donors (dated by TCRdb to the late 2010s). Regarding the complete study: An earlier analysis of approximately 590 of the donors reported about 250 Gb of sequence data and 117 million unique TCR beta sequences from 150 million to 200 million T cells. An early release that covered 500 to 800 HLA-typed donors contained approximately 300 gigabases of sequencing data and tens of millions of unique TCR sequences. The genetic ancestry cluster associated with self-reported Caucasian donors included about four fifths of the approximately 400 genotyped donors. The aim of the study was to test whether cataloging public T cell receptors could identify signatures of past pathogen exposure. The study used immunosequencing to profile the T cell repertoires of approximately 650 subjects and linked those repertoires to cytomegalovirus serostatus. Along with the approximately 600-subject first cohort, a separate validation cohort of over 90 different subjects was used. High-throughput TCR immunosequencing, statistical association of individual TCRs with disease status, and machine learning were combined to predict cytomegalovirus infection status. A later analysis re-analyzed previously published TCR beta repertoires from 660 or so donors and added high-resolution HLA genotyping to study TCR occurrence patterns. The later analysis used no new phenotypic data to find candidate immune exposures, relying instead on TCR beta sequences and their occurrence across donors. To decide whether each TCR beta V gene segment behaved as functional or pseudogenic, an earlier analysis of several hundred of the donors relied on high-throughput TCR beta sequencing. Donor age, sex, ethnicity and CMV serostatus were compiled alongside the repertoire data. In a later genetic analysis, genome-wide SNP genotypes for about 65% of the 666 donors were used, and that subset was treated as a discovery cohort. All discovery cohort repertoires had been generated on a single sequencing platform. Class I and class II HLA loci were covered by the typing at four-digit resolution. The number of donors typed differed by locus, with roughly 620-630 for A, B, C, DRB1 and DQB1, 522 for DQA1, approximately 570 for DPA1, and some 440 for DPB1. Four or five DR-DQ haplotypes were handled as single units for association and clustering because linkage in the cohort was strong. Among over 350 genotyped donors of the cohort, an average of roughly 240,000 unique TCR beta nucleotide sequences were sequenced per donor, roughly 18% of them non-productive. General conclusions and limits of the study: Cytomegalovirus status was reported to be diagnosed by the classifier with high specificity and sensitivity in both the original and validation cohorts. In a later analysis, HLA-associated TCR beta chains showed more clonal expansion and lower generation probabilities than non-associated chains that were equally common. The only immune exposure information available for the cohort was CMV serostatus. Most TCR sequences were observed very rarely across donors, whereas some public TCRs were present in many individuals. Assigning TCR associations to individual alleles was difficult when HLA alleles, especially DR and DQ, strongly co-occurred. Linkage disequilibrium might explain the correlated functional status among segregating V segments, but an unknown experimental factor could not be excluded. According to the authors, the approach could potentially be generalized to other disease states and immunological phenotypes. Some IMGT-functional V segments, including TRBV6-2 and TRBV6-3, could not be distinguished by the 87-base-pair reads and were therefore excluded. A cluster of highly shared sequence variants was judged likely to be a technical artifact of the sequencing pipeline. Specific HLA alleles were associated with 15,000 to 20,000 TCR beta sequences at a false discovery rate of 0.05 in a later analysis. In a later analysis, TCR association rates were found to vary across HLA loci, with the most associated TCRs seen for DRB1 alleles and the fewest for HLA-C alleles. In vitro tests confirmed that a few of the cytomegalovirus-associated TCR beta chains recognize cytomegalovirus antigens. Several of the top co-occurrence clusters appeared to be linked to parvovirus B19, influenza, CMV and Epstein-Barr virus, according to a later analysis. Because HLA typing was unavailable for some donors at each locus, only the typed subset was used in association tests. A further reported finding was that TCR beta sequences accurately predicted the HLA-A and HLA-B alleles for most subjects in the first cohort. A total of 150 or so TCR beta chains were listed by the study as associated with cytomegalovirus. In an earlier analysis of 450 to 750 of the donors, most TCR beta V segments appeared in productive rearrangements about 87% or about 30% of the time, broadly matching IMGT annotations. In a later genetic analysis, fewer N-insertions in productive TCRs were reported among donors in an Asian-associated ancestry cluster than the approximately 670-donor mean. Because counts were too low, more than 15 rarely observed V segments, including chromosome 9 orphons, were left out of the earlier analysis of a few hundred of the donors. The cohort was sequenced for TCR beta chains only, and without alpha or paired-chain data the features that could be detected were limited. Presence/absence analyses assumed roughly uniform sequencing depth across donors, an assumption that may not hold. In a later genetic analysis, a missense DCLRE1C variant was associated with V-gene and J-gene trimming of TCR beta chains, and the association was replicated in an independent cohort. A later analysis found that most CMV-associated TCR beta chains appeared HLA-restricted, with HLA associations seemingly driven largely by CMV exposure.

On this clone itself: Its recognized antigen is unknown. Nothing much larger sits one base from this clone, and base qualities are not available.

Its CDR3 holds 12 amino acids, cysteine through phenylalanine. CDR3 DNA only is kept here, 36 bases in frame from base 1. V lost 2 bases and J lost 3 bases; the stretch between them is 5 bases long. Via the germline V gene, CDR1 is SGHTA and CDR2 FQGNSA. The cohort consisted of 600 or so healthy bone marrow donors. At the time of sampling, every cohort member was nominally healthy, though immune exposures that went unrecorded were likely present. The donor tested CMV seropositive, placing the donor among the 310 or so seropositive members of the cohort. A peripheral blood sample was collected from each donor, and TCR beta sequencing was performed on peripheral blood mononuclear cells. The Qiagen DNeasy Blood Extraction Kit was used to extract genomic DNA from the blood cell samples. Preparation of the library involved the immunoSEQ multiplex PCR assay. The multiplex PCR relied on a mix of 60 forward primers for TCR Vbeta segments and 13 reverse primers for TCR Jbeta segments. The CDR3 region of rearranged TCR beta genes was amplified from genomic DNA by a multiplex PCR assay. The Illumina HiSeq System was used to sequence the amplified TCR beta libraries as 87-base-pair reads. The published analysis was carried out like this. A later analysis tallied around 82 million unique TCR beta chains across the 666 repertoires, and about 12 million of those chains were shared by two or more donors. A nearest-neighbor algorithm error-corrected the raw reads and collapsed the reads into unique sequences, merging closely related sequences to remove PCR and sequencing errors. CDR3 sequences were aligned to IMGT reference sequences to assign V, D and J gene segments. For a sequence to be retained, at least a six-nucleotide match to both a V gene segment and a J gene segment was required. A rearrangement was called productive if the CDR3 had no stop codons and remained in frame with V and J, and every other rearrangement was called non-productive. CDR3 was defined by IMGT convention, running from the second conserved V-encoded cysteine to the conserved J-encoded phenylalanine. Sequences without an unambiguous match to a single V gene segment were excluded from the earlier analysis of 587 of the donors. In an earlier analysis of around 600 of the donors, V segments were called functional above 56.7% productive rearrangements and were called segregating when the between-donor standard deviation exceeded 5%. To diagnose cytomegalovirus status from the catalog of TCR beta chain sequences, a statistical classification framework was built. In a later analysis, V and J genes were assigned by comparing TCR nucleotide sequences against IMGT/GENE-DB human TR gene sequences. A later analysis assigned CDR3 sequences and most-parsimonious VDJ recombination scenarios with the TCRdist pipeline. In a later analysis, every TCR beta chain was defined by the combination of its CDR3 amino acid sequence and its V-gene family, and reads without a unique V-gene family were dropped. As a way to deal with suspected cross-contamination and a sequencing artifact, a later analysis dropped nearly 600 nucleotide sequences that were highly shared and had low generation probability. In a later analysis, a clonal expansion index was calculated for each public chain from normalized within-repertoire ranks of inferred template counts. In a later analysis, generation probabilities were computed with a VDJ recombination model fitted to out-of-frame rearrangements, and the resulting probabilities were checked against IGoR. In a later analysis, hypergeometric tests were used to score TCR-TCR, TCR-HLA and TCR-CMV co-occurrence, with a repertoire-size bias correction applied to TCR pairs. To estimate false discovery rates, a later analysis permuted the HLA or CMV assignments 20 times. In a later analysis, co-occurring TCRs were grouped using DBSCAN, with TCRdist sequence similarity added in when clustering inside HLA-allele-positive subsets. For co-occurrence clustering, repertoires with fewer than 30,000 or more than 120,000 public chains were excluded, along with 4 to 6 repertoires with anomalous nucleotide sharing. Entries here come from immuneACCESS through TCRdb and include only in-frame sequences with V and J called. Some clones fail to appear in such tables; in the studies checked, an unresolved V gene covers under half of the shortfall, and the cause of the remainder is unknown. Clonal size and the V and J genes are those of that table, whereas D and trimming came from the DNA. The sample contains 100,000 to 120,000 clones, roughly 80% of them found a single time. Of the sample, approximately 8.6% falls within the top ten clones.

Sequences were obtained from PBMCs. The source of this sequence is a woman in her thirties or forties in good health and CMV-seropositive. The chain is made from TRBV7-2 and TRBJ2-7; the D gene cannot be named for sure. The DNA sequence is as follows: TGTGCCAGCAGCTTACCGAGCTACGAGCAGTACTTC. This encodes CASSLPSYEQYF.